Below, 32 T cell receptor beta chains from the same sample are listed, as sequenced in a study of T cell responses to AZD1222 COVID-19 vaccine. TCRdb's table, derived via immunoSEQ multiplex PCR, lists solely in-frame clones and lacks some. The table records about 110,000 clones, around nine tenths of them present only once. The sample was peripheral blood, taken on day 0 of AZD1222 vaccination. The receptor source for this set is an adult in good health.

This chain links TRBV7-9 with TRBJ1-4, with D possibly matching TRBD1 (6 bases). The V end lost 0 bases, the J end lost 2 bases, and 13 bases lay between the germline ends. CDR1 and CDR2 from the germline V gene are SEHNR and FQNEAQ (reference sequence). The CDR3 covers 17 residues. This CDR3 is CASSLAGGAGTNEKLFF. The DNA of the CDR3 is TGTGCCAGCAGCTTAGCGGGGGGCGCCGGTACTAATGAAAAACTGTTTTTT. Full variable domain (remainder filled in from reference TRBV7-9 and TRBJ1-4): DTGVSQNPRHKITKRGQNVTFRCDPISEHNRLYWYRQTLGQGPEFLTYFQNEAQLEKSRLLSDRFSAERPKGSFSTLEIQRTEQGDSAMYLCASSLAGGAGTNEKLFFGSGTQLSVL.

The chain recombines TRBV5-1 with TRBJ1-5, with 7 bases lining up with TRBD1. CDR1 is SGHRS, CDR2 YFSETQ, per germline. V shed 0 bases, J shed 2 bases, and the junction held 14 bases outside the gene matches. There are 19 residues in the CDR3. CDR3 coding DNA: TGCGCCAGCAGCTTGGAGGTTGAGGGGGCGATTTTCGGCAATCAGCCCCAGCATTTT. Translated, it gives CASSLEVEGAIFGNQPQHF.

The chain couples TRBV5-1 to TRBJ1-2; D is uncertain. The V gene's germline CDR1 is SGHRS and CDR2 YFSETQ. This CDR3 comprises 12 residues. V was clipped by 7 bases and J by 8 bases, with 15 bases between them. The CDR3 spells CASGRTGKGYTF. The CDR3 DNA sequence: TGCGCCAGCGGAAGGACGGGAAAGGGCTACACCTTC. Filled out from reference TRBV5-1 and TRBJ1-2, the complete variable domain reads KAGVTQTPRYLIKTRGQQVTLSCSPISGHRSVSWYQQTPGQGLQFLFEYFSETQRNKGNFPGRFSGRQFSNSRSEMNVSTLELGDSALYLCASGRTGKGYTFGSGTRLTVV.

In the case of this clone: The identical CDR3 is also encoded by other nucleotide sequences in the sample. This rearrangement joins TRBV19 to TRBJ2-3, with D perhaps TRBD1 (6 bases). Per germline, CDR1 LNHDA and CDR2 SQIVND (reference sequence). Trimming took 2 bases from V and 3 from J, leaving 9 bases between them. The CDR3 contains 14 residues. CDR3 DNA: TGTGCCAGTAGTATATCAGGGGTAACAGATACGCAGTATTTT. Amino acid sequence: CASSISGVTDTQYF.

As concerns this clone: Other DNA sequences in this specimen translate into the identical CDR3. CDR3 DNA: TGTGCCAGCACCCTCGGGGGGGACTATGGCTACACCTTC. Residues: CASTLGGDYGYTF. The gene calls are TRBV9 and TRBJ1-2; possible D gene TRBD1, 5 bases. Germline V gene sequence: CDR1 SGDLS, CDR2 YYNGEE. The CDR3 length is 13 residues. Trimming cost V 6 bases and J 3 bases, with 12 bases left between them.

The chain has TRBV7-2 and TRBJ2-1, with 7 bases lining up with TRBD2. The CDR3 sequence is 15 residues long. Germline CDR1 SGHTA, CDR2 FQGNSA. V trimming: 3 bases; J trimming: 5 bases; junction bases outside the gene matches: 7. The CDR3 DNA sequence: TGTGCCAGCAGCTTGGCAAGGGACTATAACAATGAGCAGTTCTTC. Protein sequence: CASSLARDYNNEQFF. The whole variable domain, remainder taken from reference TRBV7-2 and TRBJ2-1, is GAGVSQSPSNKVTEKGKDVELRCDPISGHTALYWYRQSLGQGLEFLIYFQGNSAPDKSGLPSDRFSAERTGGSVSTLTIQRTQQEDSAVYLCASSLARDYNNEQFFGPGTRLTVL.

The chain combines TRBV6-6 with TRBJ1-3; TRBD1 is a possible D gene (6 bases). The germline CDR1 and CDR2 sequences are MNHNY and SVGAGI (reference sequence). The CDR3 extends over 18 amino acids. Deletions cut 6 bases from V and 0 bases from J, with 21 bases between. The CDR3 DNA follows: TGTGCCAGCAGGCGAGAGGGGGACGGAGGCCACTCTGGAAACACCATATATTTT. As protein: CASRREGDGGHSGNTIYF.

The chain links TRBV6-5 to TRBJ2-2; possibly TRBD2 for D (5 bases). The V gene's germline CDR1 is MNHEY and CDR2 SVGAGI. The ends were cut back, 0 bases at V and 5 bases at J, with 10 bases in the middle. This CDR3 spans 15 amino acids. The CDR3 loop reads CASSYSRVLTGELFF. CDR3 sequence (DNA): TGTGCCAGCAGTTACTCGAGGGTCTTAACCGGGGAGCTGTTTTTT.

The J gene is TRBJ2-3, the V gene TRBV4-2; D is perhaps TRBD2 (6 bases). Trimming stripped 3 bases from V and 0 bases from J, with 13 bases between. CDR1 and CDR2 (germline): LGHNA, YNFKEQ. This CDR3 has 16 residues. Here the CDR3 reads CASSHRTISSTDTQYF. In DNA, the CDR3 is TGTGCCAGCAGCCACAGGACTATTTCTAGCACAGATACGCAGTATTTT.

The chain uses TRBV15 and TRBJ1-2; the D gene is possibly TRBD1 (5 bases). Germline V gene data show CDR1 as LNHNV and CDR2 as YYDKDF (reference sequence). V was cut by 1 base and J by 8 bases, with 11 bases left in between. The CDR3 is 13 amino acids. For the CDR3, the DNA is TGTGCCACCAGCAGAGGTGAGAGGGGCGGCTACACCTTC. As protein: CATSRGERGGYTF.

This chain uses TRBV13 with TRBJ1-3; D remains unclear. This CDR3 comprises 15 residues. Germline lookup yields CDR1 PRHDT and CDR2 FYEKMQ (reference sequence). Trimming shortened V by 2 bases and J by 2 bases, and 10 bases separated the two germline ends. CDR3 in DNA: TGTGCCAGCAGCTTAAGTAGGGCAGCTGGAAACACCATATATTTT. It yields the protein CASSLSRAAGNTIYF. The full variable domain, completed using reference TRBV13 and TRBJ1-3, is AAGVIQSPRHLIKEKRETATLKCYPIPRHDTVYWYQQGPGQDPQFLISFYEKMQSDKGSIPDRFSAQQFSDYHSELNMSSLELGDSALYFCASSLSRAAGNTIYFGEGSWLTVV.

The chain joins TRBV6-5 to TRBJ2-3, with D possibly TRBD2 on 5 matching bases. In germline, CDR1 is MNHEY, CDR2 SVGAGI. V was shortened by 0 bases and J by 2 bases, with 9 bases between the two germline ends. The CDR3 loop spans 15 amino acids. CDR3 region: CASSYSLATTDTQYF. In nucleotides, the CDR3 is TGTGCCAGCAGTTACTCCCTAGCTACCACAGATACGCAGTATTTT.

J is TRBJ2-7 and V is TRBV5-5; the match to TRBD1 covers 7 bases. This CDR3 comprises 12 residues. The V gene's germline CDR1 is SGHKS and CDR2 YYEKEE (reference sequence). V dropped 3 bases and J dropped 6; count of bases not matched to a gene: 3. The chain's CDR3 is CASSSTGFEQYF. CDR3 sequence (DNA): TGTGCCAGCAGCTCGACAGGGTTCGAGCAGTACTTC.

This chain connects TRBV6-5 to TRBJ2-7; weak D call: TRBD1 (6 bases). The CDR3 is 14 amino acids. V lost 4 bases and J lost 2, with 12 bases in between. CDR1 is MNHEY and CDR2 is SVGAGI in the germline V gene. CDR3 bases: TGTGCCAGCAGTTTAATCACAGGGACCTACGAGCAGTACTTC. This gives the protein CASSLITGTYEQYF.

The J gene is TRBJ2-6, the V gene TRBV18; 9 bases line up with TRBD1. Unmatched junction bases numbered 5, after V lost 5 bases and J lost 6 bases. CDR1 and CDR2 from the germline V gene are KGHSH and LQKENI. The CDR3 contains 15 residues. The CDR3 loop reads CASSSGTGTANVLTF. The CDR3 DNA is TGTGCCAGCTCATCAGGGACAGGGACGGCCAACGTCCTGACTTTC. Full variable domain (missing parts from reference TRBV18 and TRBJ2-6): NAGVMQNPRHLVRRRGQEARLRCSPMKGHSHVYWYRQLPEEGLKFMVYLQKENIIDESGMPKERFSAEFPKEGPSILRIQQVVRGDSAAYFCASSSGTGTANVLTFGAGSRLTVL.

The CDR3 sequence is CSASVGGADQPQHF. The CDR3 DNA is TGCAGTGCTAGTGTGGGGGGCGCCGATCAGCCCCAGCATTTT. The rearrangement uses TRBV20-1 and TRBJ1-5, with D perhaps matching TRBD1 (6 bases). CDR3 length: 14 residues. Trimming removed 3 bases at V and 5 bases at J, with 14 bases between. Germline-derived CDR1 and CDR2 are DFQATT and SNEGSKA (reference sequence).

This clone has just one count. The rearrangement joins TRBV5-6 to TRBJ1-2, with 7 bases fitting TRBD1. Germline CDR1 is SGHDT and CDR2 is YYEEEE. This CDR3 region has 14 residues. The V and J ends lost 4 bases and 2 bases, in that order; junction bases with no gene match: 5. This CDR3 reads CASSRQGQNYGYTF. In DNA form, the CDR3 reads TGTGCCAGCAGCCGGCAGGGACAGAACTATGGCTACACCTTC.

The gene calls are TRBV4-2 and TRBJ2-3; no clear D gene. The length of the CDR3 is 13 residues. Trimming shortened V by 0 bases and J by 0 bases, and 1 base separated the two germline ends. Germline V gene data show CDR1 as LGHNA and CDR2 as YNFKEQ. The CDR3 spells CASSQDSTDTQYF. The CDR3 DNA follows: TGTGCCAGCAGCCAAGACAGCACAGATACGCAGTATTTT.

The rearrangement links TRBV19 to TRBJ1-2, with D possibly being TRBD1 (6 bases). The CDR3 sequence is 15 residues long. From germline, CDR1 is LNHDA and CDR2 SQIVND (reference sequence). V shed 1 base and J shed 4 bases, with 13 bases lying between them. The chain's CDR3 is CASSIAGGLGYGYTF. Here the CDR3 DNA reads TGTGCCAGTAGTATAGCTGGGGGGCTTGGCTATGGCTACACCTTC.

The CDR3 here is CASSVEGKRGDTQYF. The DNA for the CDR3 is TGTGCCAGCAGCGTAGAAGGTAAACGGGGAGATACGCAGTATTTT. The chain is built from TRBV9 and TRBJ2-3; possibly TRBD2 for D (5 bases). CDR1 SGDLS and CDR2 YYNGEE come from the germline V gene. The V and J ends lost 0 bases and 5 bases respectively, with 13 bases between them. The CDR3 contains 15 residues. Full variable domain (outside the CDR3, taken from reference TRBV9 and TRBJ2-3): DSGVTQTPKHLITATGQRVTLRCSPRSGDLSVYWYQQSLDQGLQFLIQYYNGEERAKGNILERFSAQQFPDLHSELNLSSLELGDSALYFCASSVEGKRGDTQYFGPGTRLTVL.

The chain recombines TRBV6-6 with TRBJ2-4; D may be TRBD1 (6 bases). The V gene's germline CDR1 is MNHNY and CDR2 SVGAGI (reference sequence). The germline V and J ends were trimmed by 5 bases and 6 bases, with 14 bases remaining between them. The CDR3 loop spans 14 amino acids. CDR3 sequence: CASSLPTDRNIQYF. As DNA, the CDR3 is TGTGCCAGCAGTCTTCCAACGGACAGAAACATTCAGTACTTC.

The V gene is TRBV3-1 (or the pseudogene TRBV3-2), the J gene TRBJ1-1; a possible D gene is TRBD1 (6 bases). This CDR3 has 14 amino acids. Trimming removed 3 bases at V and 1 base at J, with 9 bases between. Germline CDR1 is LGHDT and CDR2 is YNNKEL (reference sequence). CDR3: CASSQPTGNTEAFF. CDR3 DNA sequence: TGTGCCAGCAGCCAGCCGACAGGGAACACTGAAGCTTTCTTT.

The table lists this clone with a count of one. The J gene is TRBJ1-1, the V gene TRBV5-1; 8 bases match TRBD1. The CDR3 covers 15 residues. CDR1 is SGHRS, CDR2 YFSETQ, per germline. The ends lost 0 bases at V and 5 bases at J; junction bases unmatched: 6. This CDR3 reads CASSLGDRLGTEAFF. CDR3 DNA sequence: TGCGCCAGCAGCTTGGGGGACAGGCTTGGAACTGAAGCTTTCTTT.

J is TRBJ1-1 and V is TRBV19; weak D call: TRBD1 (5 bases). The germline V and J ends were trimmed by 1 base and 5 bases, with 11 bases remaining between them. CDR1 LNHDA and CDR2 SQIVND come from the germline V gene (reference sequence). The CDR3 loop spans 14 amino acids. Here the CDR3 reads CASSIGAGWTEAFF. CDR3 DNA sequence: TGTGCCAGTAGTATAGGGGCAGGGTGGACTGAAGCTTTCTTT.

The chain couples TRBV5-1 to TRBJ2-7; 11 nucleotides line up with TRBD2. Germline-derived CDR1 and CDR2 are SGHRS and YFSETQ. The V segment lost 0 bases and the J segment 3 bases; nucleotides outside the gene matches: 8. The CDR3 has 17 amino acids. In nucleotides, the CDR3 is TGCGCCAGCAGCTTGGACTCGAGACTAGCGGGGATCTACGAGCAGTACTTC. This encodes CASSLDSRLAGIYEQYF.

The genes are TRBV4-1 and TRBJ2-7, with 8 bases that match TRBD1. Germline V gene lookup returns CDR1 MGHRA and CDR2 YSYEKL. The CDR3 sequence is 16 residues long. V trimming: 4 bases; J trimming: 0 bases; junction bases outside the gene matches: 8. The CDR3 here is CASSRSGQVSSYEQYF. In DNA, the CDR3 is TGCGCCAGCAGCCGATCGGGACAGGTTTCCTCCTACGAGCAGTACTTC.

CDR3 region: CASSPVGGPTDTQYF. CDR3 DNA sequence: TGTGCCAGCAGCCCAGTCGGGGGACCCACAGATACGCAGTATTTT. This rearrangement joins TRBV7-2 to TRBJ2-3; D is possibly TRBD2 (6 bases). Germline CDR1 SGHTA, CDR2 FQGNSA. The CDR3 is 15 residues long. V was cut by 5 bases and J by 2 bases, with 14 bases left in between.

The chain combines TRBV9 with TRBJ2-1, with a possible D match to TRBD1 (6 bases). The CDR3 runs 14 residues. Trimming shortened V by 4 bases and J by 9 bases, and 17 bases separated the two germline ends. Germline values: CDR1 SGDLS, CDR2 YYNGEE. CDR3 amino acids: CASSPRTARGEQFF. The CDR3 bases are TGTGCCAGCAGCCCCAGGACAGCCCGGGGTGAGCAGTTCTTC.

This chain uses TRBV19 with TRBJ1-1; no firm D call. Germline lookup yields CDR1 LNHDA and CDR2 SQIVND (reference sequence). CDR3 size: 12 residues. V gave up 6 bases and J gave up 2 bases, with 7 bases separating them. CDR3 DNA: TGTGCCAGTAGCAGGTACAACACTGAAGCTTTCTTT. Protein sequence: CASSRYNTEAFF. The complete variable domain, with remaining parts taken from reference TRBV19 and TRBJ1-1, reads DGGITQSPKYLFRKEGQNVTLSCEQNLNHDAMYWYRQDPGQGLRLIYYSQIVNDFQKGDIAEGYSVSREKKESFPLTVTSAQKNPTAFYLCASSRYNTEAFFGQGTRLTVV.

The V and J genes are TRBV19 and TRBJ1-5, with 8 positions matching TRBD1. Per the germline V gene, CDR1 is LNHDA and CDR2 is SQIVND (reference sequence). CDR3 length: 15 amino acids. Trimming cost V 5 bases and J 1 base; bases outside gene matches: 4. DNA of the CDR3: TGTGCCAGTAGTTCACAGGGGGGGAGCAATCAGCCCCAGCATTTT. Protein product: CASSSQGGSNQPQHF.

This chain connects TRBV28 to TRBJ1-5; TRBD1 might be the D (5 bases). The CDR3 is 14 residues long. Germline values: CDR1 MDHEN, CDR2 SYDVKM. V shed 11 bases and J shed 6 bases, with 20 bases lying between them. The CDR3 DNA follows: TGTGCCTCCCGGGGGGGAGGGCCTGGTCAGCCCCAGCATTTT. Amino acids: CASRGGGPGQPQHF.

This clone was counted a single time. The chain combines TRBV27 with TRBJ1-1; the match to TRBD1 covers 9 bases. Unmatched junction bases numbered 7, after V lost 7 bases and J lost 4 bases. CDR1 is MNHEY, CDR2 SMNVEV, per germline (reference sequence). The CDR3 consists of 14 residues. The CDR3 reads CASTTGGRGTEAFF. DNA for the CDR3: TGTGCCAGCACCACAGGGGGCAGGGGCACTGAAGCTTTCTTT.